Below, 18 T cell receptor beta chains from the same sample are listed, as sequenced in a study of tumor-infiltrating lymphocytes in primary liver carcinoma. Priming with a constant-region primer yielded TCR beta cDNA from about 450 ng total RNA. Three-round nested multiplex PCR performed with slightly modified ARM-PCR produced the TCR beta libraries. Researchers ran the first two PCR rounds for 9 to 10 cycles each with TRBV1-TRBV30 forward primers and a C-beta reverse primer. TCRdb processed the multiplex PCR reads anew with MiXCR; each CDR3 protein has one entry. This repertoire shows approximately 110,000 distinct CDR3 sequences, 50% to 65% found once; its top ten account for approximately 9.9%. Total RNA and DNA came together from 20-30 mg of bulk tissue without cell sorting. Sequencing was carried out using liver tumor tissue from sampling region 1. Subset noted: tumor region T1, superior pole. These receptors all come from a woman aged 55-75 years with primary liver carcinoma and hepatitis B virus infection.

A remark on this clonotype: The CDR3 end shows no conserved phenylalanine or tryptophan, and so a read error is likely. This rearrangement joins TRBV5-4 to TRBJ2-1; possible D gene TRBD2, 5 bases. The CDR3 sequence is 14 residues long. Germline assignment: CDR1 SGHNT and CDR2 YYREEE (reference sequence). Trimming cost V 4 bases and J 3 bases, with 11 bases left between them. CDR3 sequence (DNA): TGTGCCAGCAGCGGGAGTAGCTTCTACAATGAGCAGTTCTTA. Its translation: CASSGSSFYNEQFL.

This clonotype was counted ten times or more. The chain is built from TRBV24-1 and TRBJ2-2; 9 bases fit TRBD1. The germline CDR1 and CDR2 sequences are KGHDR and SFDVKD. J gave up 5 bases and V 3 bases, and 6 bases lay outside the gene matches. The CDR3 contains 16 residues. The CDR3 loop reads CATSDRGQGRTGELFF. The CDR3 DNA reads as TGTGCCACCAGTGATAGGGGACAGGGAAGAACCGGGGAGCTGTTTTTT.

This clonotype appeared a single time. This could be a read error, since a much larger clone is one nucleotide away. The V and J genes are TRBV28 and TRBJ2-3; 8 bases line up with TRBD2. The V gene's germline CDR1 is MDHEN and CDR2 SYDVKM. This CDR3 contains 14 residues. CDR3: CASSFTGGRDRQYF. CDR3 nucleotide sequence: TGTGCCAGCAGTTTTACGGGAGGGCGTGATAGGCAGTATTTT. Complete variable domain (other parts from reference TRBV28 and TRBJ2-3): DVKVTQSSRYLVKRTGEKVFLECVQDMDHENMFWYRQDPGLGLRLIYFSYDVKMKEKGDIPEGYSVSREKKERFSLILESASTNQTSMYLCASSFTGGRDRQYFGPGTRLTVL.

The rearrangement joins TRBV12-3 or TRBV12-4 to TRBJ2-2, with D possibly being TRBD2 (6 bases). This CDR3 comprises 16 residues. Deletions cut 0 bases from V and 7 bases from J, with 15 bases between. DNA of the CDR3: TGTGCCAGCAGTTTAGCGCAGGCTAGCGTAGGCGGGGAGCTGTTTTTT. As protein: CASSLAQASVGGELFF.

Worth noting for this clonotype: Here the CDR3 omits its conserved ending phenylalanine or tryptophan, so a read error is the likely source. Here the CDR3 DNA reads TGTGCCAGCAGTATCGACAAGGGAAAGGGCAATGAGCAGTTCTCC. This translates into CASSIDKGKGNEQFS. This sequence joins TRBV11-2 and TRBJ2-1; D gene ambiguous. The CDR3 length is 15 residues. V dropped 6 bases and J dropped 6 bases, with 18 bases sitting between them. Germline V CDR1 and CDR2: SGHAT, FQNNGV.

This clonotype was observed many times. J is TRBJ1-2 and V is TRBV6-6; 8 nucleotides line up with TRBD1. Unmatched junction bases numbered 3, after V lost 2 bases and J lost 4 bases. This CDR3 has 14 residues. Germline V gene lookup returns CDR1 MNHNY and CDR2 SVGAGI (reference sequence). The CDR3 DNA reads as TGTGCCAGCAGTTACCGGGGGACAGGCTATGGCTACACCTTC. The encoded protein is CASSYRGTGYGYTF.

This clonotype appeared once. This rearrangement joins TRBV28 to TRBJ1-2; unclear D gene. The CDR3 contains 14 residues. Trimming left V 5 bases short and J 3 bases short, with 13 bases between. Per germline, CDR1 MDHEN and CDR2 SYDVKM. Here the CDR3 reads CASSPGPTDYGYTF. CDR3 DNA: TGTGCCAGCAGTCCTGGGCCTACTGACTATGGCTACACCTTC.

On this clonotype itself: A much larger clone lies a single base off, so this may be a read error. The chain uses TRBV5-4 and TRBJ2-1; no definite D call. Per the germline V gene, CDR1 is SGHNT and CDR2 is YYREEE (reference sequence). The V gene lost 2 bases and the J gene lost 9 bases, with 12 bases spanning the gap. This CDR3 contains 13 residues. CDR3 sequence reads: CASSFVLESEQFF. In nucleotides, the CDR3 is TGTGCCAGCAGCTTTGTGTTGGAGAGTGAGCAGTTCTTC.

Notes on this clonotype: A much larger clone lies a single base off, so this may be a read error. V is TRBV6-5 and J is TRBJ1-5; D is unresolved. From germline, CDR1 is MNHEY and CDR2 SVGAGI. The CDR3 has 14 residues. Deletions cut 6 bases from V and 3 bases from J, with 12 bases between. The CDR3 loop reads CASSPGGNNQPQHF. In DNA, the CDR3 is TGTGCCAGCAGCCCCGGTGGTAACAATCAGCCCCAGCATTTT.

This clonotype was seen many times. The rearrangement joins TRBV6-6 to TRBJ2-3, with 15 nucleotides matching TRBD2. The CDR3 is 16 residues long. The germline CDR1 and CDR2 sequences are MNHNY and SVGAGI (reference sequence). V was pared by 6 bases and J by 3 bases, with 4 bases of the junction left unmatched. CDR3 nucleotides: TGTGCCAGCAGGAGGACTAGCGGGAGGGTAACAGATACGCAGTATTTT. Its protein is CASRRTSGRVTDTQYF.

With regard to this clonotype: Just one base apart from a much larger clone, this may be a read error. V and J are TRBV6-1 and TRBJ2-3; 8 bases fit TRBD1. Germline V gene data show CDR1 as MNHNS and CDR2 as SASEGT. The CDR3 loop spans 14 amino acids. The CDR3 reads CASSGTGWTGTQYF. CDR3 coding DNA: TGTGCCAGCAGTGGGACAGGGTGGACAGGTACGCAGTATTTT.

As concerns this clonotype: A junction end diverges from the germline sequence, so it may reflect a read error. The V and J genes are TRBV10-3 and TRBJ1-2; 8 bases match TRBD1. The germline V gene encodes CDR1 ENHRY and CDR2 SYGVKD. This CDR3 is 13 amino acids long. The CDR3 loop is CVISESQGAGYTF. The CDR3 nucleotides are TGTGTCATCAGTGAGTCCCAGGGGGCCGGCTACACCTTC.

To note about this clonotype: This CDR3 fails to terminate in the conserved phenylalanine or tryptophan, so it likely reflects a read error. V usage is TRBV29-1 and J usage is TRBJ2-7; 8 nucleotides agree with TRBD2. Germline V CDR1 and CDR2: SQVTM, ANQGSEA. CDR3 size: 15 residues. Unmatched junction bases numbered 12, after V lost 5 bases and J lost 3 bases. The DNA for the CDR3 is TGCAGCGTTAAAGGCGGGAGGCCCCCATTCTACGAGCAGTACTAC. It specifies CSVKGGRPPFYEQYY.

This clonotype was seen more than once but under ten times. The gene calls are TRBV2 and TRBJ1-5, with D unclear. The CDR3 loop spans 14 amino acids. Germline loops: CDR1 SNHLY, CDR2 FYNNEI. Trimming took 1 base from V and 6 from J, leaving 10 bases between them. The CDR3 loop reads CASSEGGFGQPQHF. The DNA of the CDR3 is TGTGCCAGCAGTGAAGGAGGTTTCGGTCAGCCCCAGCATTTT.

The rearrangement links TRBV29-1 to TRBJ2-4, with D possibly matching TRBD1 (7 bases). The CDR3 covers 12 residues. Germline loops: CDR1 SQVTM, CDR2 ANQGSEA. With 8 bases removed from V and 12 bases from J, the gap between germline ends came to 20 bases. The CDR3 nucleotides read TGCAGCACTGGGACAGCGCGGGGCACTCAGTACTTC. As protein: CSTGTARGTQYF.

With respect to this clonotype: A read error may account for a junction end that differs from germline. This chain joins TRBV10-3 and TRBJ2-3; TRBD1 aligns across 8 bases. The length of the CDR3 is 14 residues. Germline CDR1 ENHRY, CDR2 SYGVKD. CDR3 sequence reads: CAIKGGLGTGTQYF. In DNA form, the CDR3 reads TGTGCCATCAAGGGGGGACTCGGGACAGGTACGCAGTATTTT.

A note on this clonotype: A read error may account for a junction end that differs from germline. The chain links TRBV5-5 to TRBJ2-5; D is perhaps TRBD2 (5 bases). CDR3 size: 15 residues. Germline V CDR1 and CDR2: SGHKS, YYEKEE (reference sequence). For the CDR3, the DNA is TGTGCCGGCAGCTTTGGACTCATGAACCAAGAGGCCCAGTATTTC. It codes for CAGSFGLMNQEAQYF.

This clonotype has a single count. The rearrangement links TRBV30 to TRBJ2-1; 8 bases line up with TRBD1. Germline CDR1 and CDR2: GTSNPN and SVGIG (reference sequence). The CDR3 loop spans 16 amino acids. V gave up 2 bases and J gave up 10 bases; unmatched junction bases: 16. The DNA for the CDR3 is TGTGCCTGGAGTCCCGACGGGACAGGTAGGCTCGAAGAGCAGTTCTTC. This sequence encodes CAWSPDGTGRLEEQFF. Filled out from reference TRBV30 and TRBJ2-1, the complete variable domain reads SQTIHQWPATLVQPVGSPLSLECTVEGTSNPNLYWYRQAAGRGLQLLFYSVGIGQISSEVPQNLSASRPQDRQFILSSKKLLLSDSGFYLCAWSPDGTGRLEEQFFGPGTRLTVL.